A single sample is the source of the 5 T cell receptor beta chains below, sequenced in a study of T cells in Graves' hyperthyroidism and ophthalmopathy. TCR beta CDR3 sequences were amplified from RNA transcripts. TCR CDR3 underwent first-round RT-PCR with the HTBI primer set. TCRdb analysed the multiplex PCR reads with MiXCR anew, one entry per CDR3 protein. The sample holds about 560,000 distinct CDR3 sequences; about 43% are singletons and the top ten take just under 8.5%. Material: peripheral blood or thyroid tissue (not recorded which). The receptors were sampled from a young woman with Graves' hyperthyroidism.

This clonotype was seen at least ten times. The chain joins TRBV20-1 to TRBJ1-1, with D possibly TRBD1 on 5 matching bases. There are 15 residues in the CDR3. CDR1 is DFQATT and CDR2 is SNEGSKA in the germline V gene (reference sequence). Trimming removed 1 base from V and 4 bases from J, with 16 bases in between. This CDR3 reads CSARGDGVWGTEAFF. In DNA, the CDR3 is TGCAGTGCTAGAGGGGACGGAGTATGGGGCACTGAAGCTTTCTTT.

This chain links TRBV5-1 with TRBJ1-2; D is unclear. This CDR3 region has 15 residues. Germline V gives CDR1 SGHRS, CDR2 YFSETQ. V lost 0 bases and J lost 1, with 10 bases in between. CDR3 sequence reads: CASSLGEPFNYGYTF. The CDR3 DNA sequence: TGCGCCAGCAGCTTGGGTGAACCGTTTAACTATGGCTACACCTTC.

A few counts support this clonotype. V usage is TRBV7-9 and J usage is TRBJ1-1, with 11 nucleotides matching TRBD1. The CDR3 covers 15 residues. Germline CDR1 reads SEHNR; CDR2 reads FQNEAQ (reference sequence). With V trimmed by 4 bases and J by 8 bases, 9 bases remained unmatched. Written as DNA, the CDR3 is TGTGCCAGCAGCTCCCGGACAGGGGGCGAATCGGAAGCTTTCTTT. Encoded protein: CASSSRTGGESEAFF. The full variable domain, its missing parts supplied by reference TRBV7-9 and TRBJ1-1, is DTGVSQNPRHKITKRGQNVTFRCDPISEHNRLYWYRQTLGQGPEFLTYFQNEAQLEKSRLLSDRFSAERPKGSFSTLEIQRTEQGDSAMYLCASSSRTGGESEAFFGQGTRLTVV.

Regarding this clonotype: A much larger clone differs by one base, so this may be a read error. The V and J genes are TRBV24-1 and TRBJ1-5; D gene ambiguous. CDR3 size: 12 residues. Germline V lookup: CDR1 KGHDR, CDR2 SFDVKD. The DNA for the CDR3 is TGTGCCATCGCAGGAGGAAATCAGCACCAGCATTTT. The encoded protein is CAIAGGNQHQHF.

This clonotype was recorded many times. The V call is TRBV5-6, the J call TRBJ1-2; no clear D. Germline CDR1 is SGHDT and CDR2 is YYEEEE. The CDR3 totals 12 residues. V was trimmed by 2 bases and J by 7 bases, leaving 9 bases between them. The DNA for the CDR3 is TGTGCCAGCAGCTTTACCGGGCCTGGCTACACCTTC. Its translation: CASSFTGPGYTF.